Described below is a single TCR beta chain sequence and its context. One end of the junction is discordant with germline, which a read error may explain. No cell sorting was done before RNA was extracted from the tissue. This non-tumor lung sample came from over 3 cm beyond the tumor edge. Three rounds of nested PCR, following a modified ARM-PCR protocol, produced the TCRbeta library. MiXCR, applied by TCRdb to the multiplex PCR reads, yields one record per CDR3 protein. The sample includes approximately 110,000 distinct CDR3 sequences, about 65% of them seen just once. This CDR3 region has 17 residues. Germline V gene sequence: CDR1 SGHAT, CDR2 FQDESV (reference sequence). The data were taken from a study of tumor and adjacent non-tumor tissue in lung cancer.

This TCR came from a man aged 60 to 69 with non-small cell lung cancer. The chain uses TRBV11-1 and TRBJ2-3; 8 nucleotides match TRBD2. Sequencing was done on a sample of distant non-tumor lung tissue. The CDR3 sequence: CVSSLVPGLGDSDTQYF. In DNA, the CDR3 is TGTGTCAGCAGCTTAGTGCCGGGACTAGGTGATTCAGATACGCAGTATTTT.